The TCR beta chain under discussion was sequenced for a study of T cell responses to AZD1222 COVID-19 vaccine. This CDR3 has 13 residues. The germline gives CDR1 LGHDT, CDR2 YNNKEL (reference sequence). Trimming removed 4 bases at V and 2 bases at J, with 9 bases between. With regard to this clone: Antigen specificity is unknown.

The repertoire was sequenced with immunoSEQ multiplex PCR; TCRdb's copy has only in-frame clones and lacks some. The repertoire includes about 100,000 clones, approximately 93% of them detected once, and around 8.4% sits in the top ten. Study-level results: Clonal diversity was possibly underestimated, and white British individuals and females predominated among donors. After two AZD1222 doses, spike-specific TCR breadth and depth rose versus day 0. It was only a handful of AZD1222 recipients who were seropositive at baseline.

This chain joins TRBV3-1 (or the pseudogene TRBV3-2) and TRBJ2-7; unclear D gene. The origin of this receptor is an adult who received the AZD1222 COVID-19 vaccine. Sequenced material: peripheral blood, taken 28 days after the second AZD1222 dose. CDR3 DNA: TGTGCCAGCAGCCGGACCGAGGCCTACGAGCAGTACTTC. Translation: CASSRTEAYEQYF.